This entry is about one T cell receptor beta chain. Profiling relied on immunoSEQ multiplex PCR, and the TCRdb table lists in-frame clones only, not all of them. The sample includes tens of thousands of clones, about 90% of them seen just once. Germline CDR1 and CDR2: LGHDT and YNNKEL (reference sequence). Trimming at V came to 4 bases and at J to 2 bases, leaving 6 bases not matched to a gene. The CDR3 length is 16 residues. This entry is derived from a study of blood T cell repertoires in COVID-19. Looking at the study overall: Samples taken during acute and convalescent COVID-19 were collected in the United States, Italy and Spain. Sources were T cells, B-cell-depleted T cells, or PBMCs; the material itself was cDNA or gDNA.

This clonotype was obtained from a human donor in a cohort sampled during active COVID-19. This rearrangement joins TRBV3-1 (or the pseudogene TRBV3-2) to TRBJ2-1; 9 bases are a match to TRBD2. The specimen sequenced was peripheral blood. CDR3 DNA: TGTGCCAGCAGCCCGGTGGCGGGAGGGCCCTACAATGAGCAGTTCTTC. This sequence encodes CASSPVAGGPYNEQFF.